Shown below are 31 T cell receptor beta chains from a single sample sequenced in a study of T-cell reconstitution after alpha-beta-depleted transplantation in children. A library of TCRbeta sequences, prepared with unique molecular identifiers, was generated. Each CDR3 protein gets one entry after TCRdb re-called the PCR reads with MiXCR. The sample records about 250,000 distinct CDR3 sequences, 20% to 30% being singletons. The sample consisted of PBMCs, mostly from graft donor cells, taken 360 days after TCRalphabeta/CD19-depleted stem cell transplant. These receptors came from a female patient aged 2 to 10 who had a stem cell transplant for congenital amegakaryocytic thrombocytopenia, so the T cells may come from the graft donor.

The V and J genes are TRBV5-1 and TRBJ1-1, with D hard to call. Deletions cut 1 base from V and 1 base from J, with 17 bases between. Germline CDR1 and CDR2: SGHRS and YFSETQ. The CDR3 contains 17 residues. The CDR3 sequence: CASSLMLAGVRNTEAFF. In nucleotides, the CDR3 is TGCGCCAGCAGCTTGATGTTGGCTGGAGTCCGGAACACTGAAGCTTTCTTT.

This chain links TRBV5-1 with TRBJ2-7; D possibly matches TRBD1 or TRBD2 (6 bases each). V lost 4 bases to trimming and J lost 7 bases, with 24 bases between them. Looked up from germline, CDR1 is SGHRS and CDR2 is YFSETQ. This CDR3 comprises 16 residues. CDR3 DNA: TGCGCCAGCAGCCAGGGGTACGCGGGACATGTCTTGGAGCAGTACTTC. It encodes CASSQGYAGHVLEQYF.

This clonotype has a handful of counts. The chain carries TRBV4-2 and TRBJ1-6, with 8 bases lining up with TRBD1. After removal of 0 bases from V and 6 bases from J, the junction contained 13 bases not matched to a gene. Germline loops: CDR1 LGHNA, CDR2 YNFKEQ. CDR3 length: 19 amino acids. CDR3 sequence: CASSQEAGTGYPGNSPLHF. The CDR3 nucleotides are TGTGCCAGCAGCCAAGAGGCCGGGACAGGCTACCCGGGTAATTCACCCCTCCACTTT.

This clonotype was counted at least ten times. The rearrangement joins TRBV5-1 to TRBJ2-3; 7 positions agree with TRBD1. This CDR3 contains 14 residues. The germline V gene encodes CDR1 SGHRS and CDR2 YFSETQ. V was pared by 7 bases and J by 0 bases, with 5 bases of the junction left unmatched. The CDR3 nucleotides are TGCGCCAGCTACAGGGGTACGAGCACAGATACGCAGTATTTT. This codes for CASYRGTSTDTQYF.

The chain carries TRBV12-3 or TRBV12-4 and TRBJ2-7; D is uncertain. The CDR3 sequence is 13 residues long. Trimming cost V 3 bases and J 4 bases, with 10 bases left between them. The CDR3 protein is CASSFYSQYEQYF. In DNA, the CDR3 is TGTGCCAGCAGTTTTTATTCCCAATACGAGCAGTACTTC.

This rearrangement joins TRBV3-1 to TRBJ2-1; TRBD2 matches 11 bases. This CDR3 has 15 amino acids. Per germline, CDR1 LGHDT and CDR2 YNNKEL (reference sequence). Trimming removed 3 bases from V and 7 bases from J; junction bases left unmatched: 5. CDR3 loop: CASSHTSGSVNEQFF. CDR3 DNA: TGTGCCAGCAGCCACACTAGCGGGAGCGTTAATGAGCAGTTCTTC.

In its sample, this clonotype was seen many times. The CDR3 loop reads CASSGRDRGEKLFF. In DNA, the CDR3 is TGTGCCAGCAGCGGCCGGGACAGGGGTGAAAAACTGTTTTTT. The rearrangement uses TRBV5-5 and TRBJ1-4; 10 bases are a match to TRBD1. The germline V gene has CDR1 SGHKS and CDR2 YYEKEE (reference sequence). J lost 7 bases, V lost 4 bases, and 4 bases had no gene match. CDR3 length: 14 residues. The full variable domain, its missing parts supplied by reference TRBV5-5 and TRBJ1-4, is DAGVTQSPTHLIKTRGQQVTLRCSPISGHKSVSWYQQVLGQGPQFIFQYYEKEERGRGNFPDRFSARQFPNYSSELNVNALLLGDSALYLCASSGRDRGEKLFFGSGTQLSVL.

This clonotype has only a few counts. The chain uses TRBV7-2 and TRBJ2-7; the D gene is possibly TRBD2 (6 bases). Per the germline V gene, CDR1 is SGHTA and CDR2 is FQGNSA. The CDR3 loop spans 14 amino acids. V was shortened by 5 bases and J by 2 bases, with 13 bases between the two germline ends. CDR3 sequence reads: CASSPWGLAYEQYF. CDR3 DNA sequence: TGTGCCAGCAGCCCCTGGGGACTTGCCTACGAGCAGTACTTC.

This clonotype was seen a few times. The chain links TRBV12-3 or TRBV12-4 to TRBJ2-1; D ambiguous. Trimming shortened V by 6 bases and J by 6 bases, and 18 bases separated the two germline ends. The CDR3 is 15 amino acids. The CDR3 nucleotides are TGTGCCAGCAGCCACACCTCGAAGGACCCCAATGAGCAGTTCTTC. This encodes CASSHTSKDPNEQFF.

This clonotype showed up many times. J is TRBJ2-7 and V is TRBV3-1, with D possibly being TRBD1 (6 bases). V lost 0 bases to trimming and J lost 4 bases, with 7 bases between them. This CDR3 is 13 amino acids long. Germline lookup yields CDR1 LGHDT and CDR2 YNNKEL (reference sequence). Here the CDR3 reads CASSQDQGYEQYF. CDR3 DNA: TGTGCCAGCAGCCAAGATCAGGGGTACGAGCAGTACTTC.

This clonotype was seen only a few times. The chain employs TRBV30 and TRBJ2-2; D uncertain. Germline V gene lookup returns CDR1 GTSNPN and CDR2 SVGIG (reference sequence). V lost 2 bases and J lost 2, with 3 bases in between. This CDR3 is built from 12 residues. CDR3 nucleotides: TGTGCCTGGAGTTCCAACACCGGGGAGCTGTTTTTT. Translated: CAWSSNTGELFF.

The V call is TRBV6-5, the J call TRBJ2-5, with D perhaps TRBD2 (6 bases). Looked up from germline, CDR1 is MNHEY and CDR2 is SVGAGI. V was cut by 0 bases and J by 5 bases, with 13 bases left in between. This CDR3 region has 15 residues. Here the CDR3 DNA reads TGTGCCAGCAGTTACTCGCTCGGGAGTTGGGAGACCCAGTACTTC. This codes for CASSYSLGSWETQYF.

The chain carries TRBV21-1 and TRBJ2-1; TRBD2 was called by the table and not checked on the DNA. TRBV21-1 is a pseudogene segment. The CDR3 spans 15 residues. CDR3 nucleotides: TGTGCCAGCAGCCGCGGCCAACTAGGTATCGATGAGCAGTTCTTC. Protein: CASSRGQLGIDEQFF.

This clonotype was seen a handful of times. This chain uses TRBV30 with TRBJ2-7; D remains unclear. In germline, CDR1 is GTSNPN, CDR2 SVGIG (reference sequence). The CDR3 contains 15 residues. The V and J ends lost 0 bases and 5 bases respectively, with 17 bases between them. This CDR3 is CAWSVKLGSLDEQYF. The CDR3 coding sequence is TGTGCCTGGAGTGTCAAACTGGGATCTTTGGACGAGCAGTACTTC.

This clonotype has just a few counts. V and J are TRBV28 and TRBJ2-1; D is unclear. Germline V gene data show CDR1 as MDHEN and CDR2 as SYDVKM. Deletions cut 8 bases from V and 5 bases from J, with 13 bases between. The CDR3 runs 13 residues. CDR3 region: CASGAIVHNEQFF. CDR3 coding DNA: TGTGCCAGCGGAGCGATAGTCCACAATGAGCAGTTCTTC.

J is TRBJ2-6 and V is TRBV20-1; unclear D gene. Germline assignment: CDR1 DFQATT and CDR2 SNEGSKA (reference sequence). This CDR3 is built from 15 residues. Between the trimmed V and J ends, which lost 4 bases and 1 base, there was a span of 11 bases. The CDR3 DNA reads TGCAGTGCTACGCAGCGAGCGTCTGGGGCCAACGTCCTGACTTTC. It yields the protein CSATQRASGANVLTF.

The rearrangement uses TRBV7-8 and TRBJ2-7; 10 bases map to TRBD1. Unmatched junction bases numbered 4, after V lost 5 bases and J lost 3 bases. CDR1 SGHVS and CDR2 FQNEAQ come from the germline V gene. The CDR3 loop spans 14 amino acids. DNA of the CDR3: TGTGCCAGCAGCGGCAGGACAGGGGGCTACGAGCAGTACTTC. Its translation: CASSGRTGGYEQYF.

This clonotype was observed many times. The genes are TRBV7-9 and TRBJ1-4; 8 bases agree with TRBD1. CDR3 length: 14 residues. Germline values: CDR1 SEHNR, CDR2 FQNEAQ (reference sequence). The ends lost 7 bases at V and 7 bases at J; junction bases unmatched: 8. The CDR3 DNA sequence: TGTGCCAGCACCAAGGACAGGGAAATTGAAAAACTGTTTTTT. This gives the protein CASTKDREIEKLFF.

The J gene is TRBJ2-5, the V gene TRBV11-2; D might be TRBD1 (5 bases). Germline V gives CDR1 SGHAT, CDR2 FQNNGV. The CDR3 runs to 15 residues. Trimming took 5 bases from V and 5 from J, leaving 18 bases between them. CDR3 sequence reads: CASSQIGAAWETQYF. The CDR3, as DNA: TGTGCCAGCAGCCAGATTGGGGCAGCGTGGGAGACCCAGTACTTC.

V and J are TRBV20-1 and TRBJ2-3; unclear D gene. Trimming cost V 3 bases and J 0 bases, with 7 bases left between them. CDR1 and CDR2 (germline): DFQATT, SNEGSKA (reference sequence). The CDR3 length is 13 residues. The CDR3 protein is CSASGPSTDTQYF. The CDR3 DNA follows: TGCAGTGCTAGCGGGCCAAGCACAGATACGCAGTATTTT.

This clonotype has a count of ten or more. This chain links TRBV12-3 or TRBV12-4 with TRBJ2-7, with TRBD2 matching 12 bases. There are 11 residues in the CDR3. Trimming took 8 bases from V and 8 from J; bases not matched to a gene: 1. The CDR3 region is CASGLAGKQYF. The CDR3 region has the DNA TGTGCCAGCGGACTAGCGGGAAAGCAGTACTTC.

This clonotype was observed a few times. The chain carries TRBV20-1 and TRBJ2-2; D gene ambiguous. This CDR3 is 13 amino acids long. V shed 1 base and J shed 7 bases, with 10 bases lying between them. Per the germline V gene, CDR1 is DFQATT and CDR2 is SNEGSKA (reference sequence). The CDR3 reads CSARGSANGELFF. The CDR3 DNA sequence: TGCAGTGCTAGAGGTTCAGCAAACGGGGAGCTGTTTTTT.

This clonotype was detected ten times or more. The chain recombines TRBV28 with TRBJ2-1; 10 positions agree with TRBD2. The CDR3 has 18 residues. V was clipped by 2 bases and J by 0 bases; unmatched bases: 7. Germline values: CDR1 MDHEN, CDR2 SYDVKM. The CDR3: CASSLPGLAPSSYNEQFF. The CDR3 DNA follows: TGTGCCAGCAGTTTACCGGGACTAGCGCCTAGCTCCTACAATGAGCAGTTCTTC.

The chain combines TRBV15 with TRBJ2-1, with TRBD1 identical over 7 bases. V lost 1 base, J lost 4 bases, and 10 bases stayed unmatched. Germline V gene lookup returns CDR1 LNHNV and CDR2 YYDKDF (reference sequence). The CDR3 sequence is 17 residues long. The CDR3 bases are TGTGCCACCAGCAGAGCACCGACAGGGATTGGATACAATGAGCAGTTCTTC. This encodes CATSRAPTGIGYNEQFF.

The chain combines TRBV4-1 with TRBJ2-5, with 9 nucleotides matching TRBD1. Germline V gene data show CDR1 as MGHRA and CDR2 as YSYEKL. The CDR3 sequence is 16 residues long. Losses at the gene ends were 4 bases for V and 4 bases for J; bases not matched to a gene: 10. The CDR3 DNA sequence: TGCGCCAGCAGCCCCCCCGAGACAGGGGGACGAGAGACCCAGTACTTC. This translates into CASSPPETGGRETQYF.

This chain connects TRBV20-1 to TRBJ2-1; TRBD2 agrees at 13 bases. The CDR3 has 14 residues. Trimming took 6 bases from V and 6 from J; bases not matched to a gene: 5. The germline gives CDR1 DFQATT, CDR2 SNEGSKA (reference sequence). CDR3 residues: CSATSGRAGNEQFF. Here the CDR3 DNA reads TGCAGTGCAACTAGCGGGAGGGCCGGCAATGAGCAGTTCTTC.

There are a few counts of this clonotype. The rearrangement links TRBV6-5 to TRBJ1-2; D gene unclear. CDR3 size: 13 residues. Germline V lookup: CDR1 MNHEY, CDR2 SVGAGI. V was clipped by 6 bases and J by 6 bases, with 14 bases between them. The CDR3 DNA reads as TGTGCCAGCAGGGTTACTGGGATGGATGGCTACACCTTC. Translation: CASRVTGMDGYTF.

The CDR3 DNA reads as TGTGCCAGCAGCTTGCGACAGAGAAGAGACTCCTACGAGCAGTACTTC. Its translation: CASSLRQRRDSYEQYF. V gene TRBV5-5 combines with J gene TRBJ2-7; the D gene is possibly TRBD1 (5 bases). This CDR3 region has 16 residues. Germline V lookup: CDR1 SGHKS, CDR2 YYEKEE (reference sequence). Trimming shortened V by 1 base and J by 0 bases, and 14 bases separated the two germline ends.

This clonotype was observed a handful of times. This chain uses TRBV9 with TRBJ1-2, with TRBD1 matching over 8 bases. V trimming: 3 bases; J trimming: 7 bases; junction bases outside the gene matches: 8. The CDR3 is made up of 14 amino acids. Looked up from germline, CDR1 is SGDLS and CDR2 is YYNGEE. The CDR3 sequence is CASSGRRQGSGYTF. The CDR3 nucleotides are TGTGCCAGCAGCGGCAGGAGACAGGGGTCTGGCTACACCTTC.

With regard to this clonotype: A much larger clone lies a single base off, so this may be a read error. The gene calls are TRBV5-1 and TRBJ2-1; D is unclear. CDR1 is SGHRS and CDR2 is YFSETQ in the germline V gene. The CDR3 runs 14 residues. The CDR3 DNA reads as TGCGCCAGCAGGGAAGGGTACACTGGTGATGAGCAGTCCTTC. Translating it yields CASREGYTGDEQSF.

The V call is TRBV7-9, the J call TRBJ2-1; 9 bases fit TRBD2. In germline, CDR1 is SEHNR, CDR2 FQNEAQ (reference sequence). V was pared by 4 bases and J by 7 bases, with 11 bases of the junction left unmatched. The CDR3 loop spans 16 amino acids. The CDR3, as DNA: TGTGCCAGCAGCTCCAGCGGGGGGACGCTGCTTAATGAGCAGTTCTTC. Residues: CASSSSGGTLLNEQFF.